The clone carrying this TCR beta chain was counted many times. As yet, its antigen is unknown. Amplified material comprised TCR beta CDR3 regions derived from RNA transcripts. Second-round multiplex PCR followed a first-round RT-PCR using HTBI primers. TCRdb reprocessed the multiplex PCR reads via MiXCR and lists one record per CDR3 protein. The sample records 600,000 to 950,000 distinct CDR3 sequences, roughly 40% being singletons. The data are from a study of Graves' ophthalmopathy and Graves' hyperthyroidism. CDR1 is SNHLY, CDR2 FYNNEI, per germline. The germline V and J ends were trimmed by 7 bases and 0 bases, with 7 bases remaining between them. The CDR3 is 14 residues long. Reliance was placed on clinical symptoms, serum thyroxine, TRAb, thyroid ultrasound and orbital computed tomography for diagnosis. Study results and limitations: Stable hyperthyroidism and ophthalmopathy were told apart by a 13-signature model, which achieved around 88% sensitivity and 65% to 83% specificity.

The J gene is TRBJ2-6, the V gene TRBV2; no definite D call. The TCR originated in an adult man with Graves' ophthalmopathy. Sequencing was performed on peripheral blood. DNA for the CDR3: TGTGCCAGCAAGGAGAGCTCTGGGGCCAACGTCCTGACTTTC. It encodes CASKESSGANVLTF.